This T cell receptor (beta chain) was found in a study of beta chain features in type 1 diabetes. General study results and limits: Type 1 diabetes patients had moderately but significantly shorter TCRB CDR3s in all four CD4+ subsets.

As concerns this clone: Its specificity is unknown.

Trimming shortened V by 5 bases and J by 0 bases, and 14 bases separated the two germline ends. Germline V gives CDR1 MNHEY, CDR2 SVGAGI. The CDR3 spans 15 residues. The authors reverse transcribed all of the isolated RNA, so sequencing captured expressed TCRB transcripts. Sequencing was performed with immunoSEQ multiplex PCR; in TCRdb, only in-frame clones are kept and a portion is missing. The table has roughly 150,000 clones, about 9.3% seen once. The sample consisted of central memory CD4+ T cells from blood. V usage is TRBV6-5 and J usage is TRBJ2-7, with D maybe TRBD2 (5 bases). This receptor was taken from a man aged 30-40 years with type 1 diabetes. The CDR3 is CASSTDVGSSYEQYF. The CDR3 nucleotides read TGTGCCAGCAGTACCGATGTGGGGAGCTCCTACGAGCAGTACTTC.